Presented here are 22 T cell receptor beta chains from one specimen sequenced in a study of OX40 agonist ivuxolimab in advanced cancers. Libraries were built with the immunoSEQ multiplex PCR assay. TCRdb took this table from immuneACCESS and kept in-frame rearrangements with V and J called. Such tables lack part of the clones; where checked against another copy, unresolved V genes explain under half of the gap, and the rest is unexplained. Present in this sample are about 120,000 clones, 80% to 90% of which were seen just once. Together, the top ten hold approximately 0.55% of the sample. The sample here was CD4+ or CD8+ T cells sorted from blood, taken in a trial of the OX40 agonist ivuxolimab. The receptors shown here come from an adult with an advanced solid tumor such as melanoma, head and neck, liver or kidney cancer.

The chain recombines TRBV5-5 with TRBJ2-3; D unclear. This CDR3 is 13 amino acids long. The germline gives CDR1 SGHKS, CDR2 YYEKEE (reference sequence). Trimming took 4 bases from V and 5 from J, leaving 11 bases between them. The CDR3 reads CASSPTPQDTQYF. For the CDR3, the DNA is TGTGCCAGCAGCCCCACTCCACAAGATACGCAGTATTTT.

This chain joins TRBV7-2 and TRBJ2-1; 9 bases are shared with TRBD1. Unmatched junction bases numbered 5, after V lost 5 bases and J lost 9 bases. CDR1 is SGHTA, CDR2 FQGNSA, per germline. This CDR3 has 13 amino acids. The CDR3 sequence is CASSRDREGEQFF. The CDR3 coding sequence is TGTGCCAGCAGCCGGGACAGGGAGGGTGAGCAGTTCTTC.

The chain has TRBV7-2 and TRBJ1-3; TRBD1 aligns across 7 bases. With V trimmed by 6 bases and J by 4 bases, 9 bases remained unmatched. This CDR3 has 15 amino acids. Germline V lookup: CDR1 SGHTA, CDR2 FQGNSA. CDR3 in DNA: TGTGCCAGCAGTCCCGACAGGGCAAGAGGAAACACCATATATTTT. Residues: CASSPDRARGNTIYF.

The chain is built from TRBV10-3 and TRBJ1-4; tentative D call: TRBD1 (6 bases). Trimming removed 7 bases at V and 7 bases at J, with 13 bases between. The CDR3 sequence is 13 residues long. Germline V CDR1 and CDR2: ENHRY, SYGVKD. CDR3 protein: CAIKSGASEKLFF. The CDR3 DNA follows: TGTGCCATCAAGTCGGGGGCGAGTGAAAAACTGTTTTTT.

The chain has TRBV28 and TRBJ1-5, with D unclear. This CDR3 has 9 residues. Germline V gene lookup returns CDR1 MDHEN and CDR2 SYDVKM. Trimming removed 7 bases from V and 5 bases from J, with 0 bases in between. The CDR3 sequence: CASNQPQHF. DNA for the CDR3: TGTGCCAGCAATCAGCCCCAGCATTTT.

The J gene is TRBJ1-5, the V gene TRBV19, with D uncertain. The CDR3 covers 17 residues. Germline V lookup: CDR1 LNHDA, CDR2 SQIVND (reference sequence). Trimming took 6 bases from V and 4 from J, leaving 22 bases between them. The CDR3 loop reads CASSSPRWAATNQPQHF. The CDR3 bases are TGTGCCAGTAGCTCCCCTCGCTGGGCGGCCACTAATCAGCCCCAGCATTTT. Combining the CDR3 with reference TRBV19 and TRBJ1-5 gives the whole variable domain DGGITQSPKYLFRKEGQNVTLSCEQNLNHDAMYWYRQDPGQGLRLIYYSQIVNDFQKGDIAEGYSVSREKKESFPLTVTSAQKNPTAFYLCASSSPRWAATNQPQHFGDGTRLSIL.

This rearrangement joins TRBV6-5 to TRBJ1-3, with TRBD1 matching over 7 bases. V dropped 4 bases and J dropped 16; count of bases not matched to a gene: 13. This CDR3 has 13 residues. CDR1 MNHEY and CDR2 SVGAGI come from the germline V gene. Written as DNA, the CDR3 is TGTGCCAGCAGTTCAGGGATTCCGGGACAGATTTATTTT. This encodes CASSSGIPGQIYF.

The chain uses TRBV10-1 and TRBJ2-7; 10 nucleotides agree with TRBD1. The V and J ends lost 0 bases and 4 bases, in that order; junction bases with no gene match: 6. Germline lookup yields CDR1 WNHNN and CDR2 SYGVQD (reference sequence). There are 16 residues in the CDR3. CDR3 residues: CASSESIGTGVYEQYF. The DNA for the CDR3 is TGCGCCAGCAGTGAGTCGATCGGGACAGGGGTTTACGAGCAGTACTTC.

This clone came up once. CDR3 bases: TGTGCCAGCAGACAACCCCCGGGGGGGCCGGAGGATGAGCAGTTCTTC. Protein sequence: CASRQPPGGPEDEQFF. The chain employs TRBV6-6 and TRBJ2-1; 8 positions agree with TRBD2. This CDR3 has 16 residues. Germline V lookup: CDR1 MNHNY, CDR2 SVGAGI (reference sequence). V shed 6 bases and J 8 bases; nucleotides not matched to a gene: 15.

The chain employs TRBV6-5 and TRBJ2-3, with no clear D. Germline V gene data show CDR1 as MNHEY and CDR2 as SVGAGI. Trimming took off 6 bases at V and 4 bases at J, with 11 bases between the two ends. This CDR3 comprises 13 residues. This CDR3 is CASSLPGADTQYF. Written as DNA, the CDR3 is TGTGCCAGCAGCCTGCCTGGGGCAGATACGCAGTATTTT.

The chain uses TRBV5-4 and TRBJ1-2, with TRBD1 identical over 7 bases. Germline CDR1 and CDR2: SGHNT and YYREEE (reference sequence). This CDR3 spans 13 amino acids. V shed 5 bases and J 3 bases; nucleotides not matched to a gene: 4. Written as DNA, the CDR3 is TGTGCCAGCAGGAGACAGGGAGACTATGGCTACACCTTC. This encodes CASRRQGDYGYTF.

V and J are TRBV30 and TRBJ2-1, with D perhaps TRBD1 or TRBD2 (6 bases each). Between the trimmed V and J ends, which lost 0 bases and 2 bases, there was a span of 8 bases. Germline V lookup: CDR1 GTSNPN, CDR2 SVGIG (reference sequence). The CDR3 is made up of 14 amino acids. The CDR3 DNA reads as TGTGCCTGGAGTGTAGGGGGGACCTACAATGAGCAGTTCTTC. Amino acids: CAWSVGGTYNEQFF.

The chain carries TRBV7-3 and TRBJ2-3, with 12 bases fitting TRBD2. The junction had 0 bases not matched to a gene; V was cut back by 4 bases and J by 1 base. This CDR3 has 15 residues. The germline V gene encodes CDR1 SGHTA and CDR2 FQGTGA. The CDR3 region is CASSSSGGGTDTQYF. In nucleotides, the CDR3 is TGTGCCAGCAGCTCTAGCGGGGGGGGCACAGATACGCAGTATTTT.

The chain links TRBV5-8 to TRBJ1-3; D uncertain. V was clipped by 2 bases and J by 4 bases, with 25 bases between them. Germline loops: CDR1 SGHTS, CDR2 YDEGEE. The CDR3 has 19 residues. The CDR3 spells CASSFPPAETISVGNTIYF. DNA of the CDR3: TGTGCCAGCAGCTTCCCCCCCGCCGAGACAATCTCGGTAGGAAACACCATATATTTT.

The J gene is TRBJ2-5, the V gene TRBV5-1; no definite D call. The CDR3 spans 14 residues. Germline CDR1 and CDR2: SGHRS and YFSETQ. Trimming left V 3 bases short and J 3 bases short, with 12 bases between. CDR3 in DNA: TGCGCCAGCAGCTGGCAGACGGGTGAAGAGACCCAGTACTTC. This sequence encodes CASSWQTGEETQYF.

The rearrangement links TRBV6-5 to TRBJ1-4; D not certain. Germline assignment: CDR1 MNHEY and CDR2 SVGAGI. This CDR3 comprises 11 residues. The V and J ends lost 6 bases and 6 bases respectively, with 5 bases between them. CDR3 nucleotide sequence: TGTGCCAGCAGCCGTTATGAAAAACTGTTTTTT. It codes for CASSRYEKLFF.

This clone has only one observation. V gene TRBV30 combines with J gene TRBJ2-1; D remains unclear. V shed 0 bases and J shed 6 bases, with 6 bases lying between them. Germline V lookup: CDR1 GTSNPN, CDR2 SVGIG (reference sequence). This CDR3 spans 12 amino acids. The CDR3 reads CAWSVLSNEQFF. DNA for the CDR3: TGTGCCTGGAGTGTACTTTCCAATGAGCAGTTCTTC.

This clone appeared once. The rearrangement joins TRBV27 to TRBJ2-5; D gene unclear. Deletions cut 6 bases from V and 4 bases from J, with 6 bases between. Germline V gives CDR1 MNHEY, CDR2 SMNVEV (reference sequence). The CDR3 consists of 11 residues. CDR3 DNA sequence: TGTGCCAGCAGGCGCGGAGAGACCCAGTACTTC. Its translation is CASRRGETQYF.

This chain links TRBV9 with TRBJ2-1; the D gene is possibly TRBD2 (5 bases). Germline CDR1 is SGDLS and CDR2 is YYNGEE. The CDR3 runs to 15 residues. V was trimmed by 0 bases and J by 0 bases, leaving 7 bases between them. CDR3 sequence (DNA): TGTGCCAGCAGCGTAGACGAGGGCTCCTACAATGAGCAGTTCTTC. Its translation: CASSVDEGSYNEQFF.

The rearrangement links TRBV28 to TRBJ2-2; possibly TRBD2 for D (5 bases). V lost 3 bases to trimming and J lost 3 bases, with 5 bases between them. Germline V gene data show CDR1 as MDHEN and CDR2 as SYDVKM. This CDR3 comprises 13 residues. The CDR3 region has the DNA TGTGCCAGCAGTTTGGACTACACCGGGGAGCTGTTTTTT. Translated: CASSLDYTGELFF.

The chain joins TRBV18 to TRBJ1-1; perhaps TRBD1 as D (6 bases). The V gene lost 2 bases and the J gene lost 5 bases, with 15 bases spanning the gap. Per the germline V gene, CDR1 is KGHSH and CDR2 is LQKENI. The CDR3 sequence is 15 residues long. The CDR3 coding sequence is TGTGCCAGCTCACCAAAGGAGGGGGGGAAAACTGAAGCTTTCTTT. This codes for CASSPKEGGKTEAFF.

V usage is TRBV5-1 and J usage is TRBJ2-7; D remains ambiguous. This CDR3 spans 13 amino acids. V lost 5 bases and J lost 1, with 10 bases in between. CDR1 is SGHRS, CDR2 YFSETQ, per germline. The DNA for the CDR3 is TGCGCCAGCAGTCCGGCCAGTTCCTACGAGCAGTACTTC. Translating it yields CASSPASSYEQYF.